This T cell receptor beta chain was retrieved from a study of post-analysis software for immune sequencing data. Study-wide results and caveats: There were a handful of TRBV segments more frequent in patients than controls, and TRBV5-6, TRBV5-1 and TRBV20-1 were among them.

The ends lost 1 base at V and 6 bases at J; junction bases unmatched: 5. Germline V gene data show CDR1 as KGHDR and CDR2 as SFDVKD. There are 16 residues in the CDR3. Built from TCR beta cDNA, the libraries had unique molecular identifiers in them. TCRdb reprocessed the PCR reads via MiXCR and lists one record per CDR3 protein. The sample holds roughly 580,000 distinct CDR3 sequences, 44% seen once. Of note for this clonotype: The antigen is not known.

The V call is TRBV24-1, the J call TRBJ2-1; 10 nucleotides line up with TRBD2. The receptor was derived from a girl between 5 and 17 years old with multiple sclerosis. Sequencing was performed on blood. CDR3 amino acids: CATSDLASGSGNEQFF. The CDR3 DNA sequence: TGTGCCACCAGTGATTTAGCTAGCGGGAGCGGCAATGAGCAGTTCTTC.